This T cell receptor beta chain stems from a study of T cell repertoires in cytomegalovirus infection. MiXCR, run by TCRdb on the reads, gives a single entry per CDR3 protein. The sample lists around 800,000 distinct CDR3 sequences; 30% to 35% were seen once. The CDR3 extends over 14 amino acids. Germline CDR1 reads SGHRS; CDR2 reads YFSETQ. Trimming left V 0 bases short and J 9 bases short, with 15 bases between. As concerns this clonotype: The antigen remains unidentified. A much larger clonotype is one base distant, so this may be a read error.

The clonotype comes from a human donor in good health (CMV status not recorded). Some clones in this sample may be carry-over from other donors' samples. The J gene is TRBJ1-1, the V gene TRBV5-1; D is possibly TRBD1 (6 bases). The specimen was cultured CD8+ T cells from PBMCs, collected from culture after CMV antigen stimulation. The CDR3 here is CASSLVARGDKAFF. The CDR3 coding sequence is TGCGCCAGCAGCTTGGTGGCCAGGGGAGATAAAGCTTTCTTT.